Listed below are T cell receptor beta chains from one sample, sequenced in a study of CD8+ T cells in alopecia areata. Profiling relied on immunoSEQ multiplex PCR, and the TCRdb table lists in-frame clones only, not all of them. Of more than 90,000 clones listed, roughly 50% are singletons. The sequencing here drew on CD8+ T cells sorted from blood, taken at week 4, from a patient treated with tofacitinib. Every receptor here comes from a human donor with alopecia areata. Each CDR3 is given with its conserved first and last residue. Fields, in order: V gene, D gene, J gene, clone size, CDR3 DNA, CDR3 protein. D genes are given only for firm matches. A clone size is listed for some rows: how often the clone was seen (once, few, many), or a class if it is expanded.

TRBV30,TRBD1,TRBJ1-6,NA,TGTGCCTGGAGGACAGGGAGCTCCTATAATTCACCCCTCCACTTT,CAWRTGSSYNSPLHF
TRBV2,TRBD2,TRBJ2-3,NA,TGTGCCAGCAGTGAGGGAGGGCCTTTCACAGATACGCAGTATTTT,CASSEGGPFTDTQYF
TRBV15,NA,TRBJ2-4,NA,TGTGCCACCAGCCCGGGGGTGGACAAAAACATTCAGTACTTC,CATSPGVDKNIQYF
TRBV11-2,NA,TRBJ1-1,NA,TGTGCCAGCAGCTTAGGTCCAGACACTGAAGCTTTCTTT,CASSLGPDTEAFF
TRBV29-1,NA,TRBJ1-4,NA,TGCAGCGCTTCGGGCGGGGGGCTTCAAGAAAAACTGTTTTTT,CSASGGGLQEKLFF
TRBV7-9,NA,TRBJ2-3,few,TGTGCCAGCAGCTTACTGGATTCAGATACGCAGTATTTT,CASSLLDSDTQYF
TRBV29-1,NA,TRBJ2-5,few,TGCAGCGTTGAAGCGGACTTCGGGGGCACCCAGTACTTC,CSVEADFGGTQYF
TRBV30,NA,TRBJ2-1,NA,TGTGCCTGGAGTACCGATAGCTCCTACAATGAGCAGTTCTTC,CAWSTDSSYNEQFF
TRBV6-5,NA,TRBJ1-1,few,TGTGCCAGCAGTTACTCGGTAAACACTGAAGCTTTCTTT,CASSYSVNTEAFF
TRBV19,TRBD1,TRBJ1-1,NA,TGTGCCAGTAGTGTTACCGGGACAGGGAACACTGAAGCTTTCTTT,CASSVTGTGNTEAFF
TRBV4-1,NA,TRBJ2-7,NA,TGCGCCAGCAGCCAAGATTCCTCCTACGAGCAGTACTTC,CASSQDSSYEQYF
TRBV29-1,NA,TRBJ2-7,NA,TGCAGCGTACAGGACTACGAGCAGTACTTC,CSVQDYEQYF
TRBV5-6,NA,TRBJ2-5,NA,TGTGCCAGCAGCTTGGGCGTCCGGGTCCAAGAGACCCAGTACTTC,CASSLGVRVQETQYF
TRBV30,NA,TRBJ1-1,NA,TGTGCCTGGAGTGCTCCGGCAGAGGCTTTCTTT,CAWSAPAEAFF
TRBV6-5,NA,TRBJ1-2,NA,TGTGCCAGCAGTTACGGGAATCGCTATGGCTACACCTTC,CASSYGNRYGYTF
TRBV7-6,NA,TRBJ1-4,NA,TGTGCCAGCAGCTTAGGATCGGAGGAAAAACTGTTTTTT,CASSLGSEEKLFF
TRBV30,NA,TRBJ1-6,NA,TGTGCCTGGGGGGAGCATAATTCACCCCTCCACTTT,CAWGEHNSPLHF
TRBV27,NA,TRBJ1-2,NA,TGTGCCAGCAGTCTTCGAGGCCTCTATGGCTACACCTTC,CASSLRGLYGYTF
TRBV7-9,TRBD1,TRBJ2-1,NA,TGTGCCAGCAGCCGAGGACCGGGACAGGAGCAGTTCTTC,CASSRGPGQEQFF
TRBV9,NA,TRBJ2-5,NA,TGTGCCAGCAGCGCGAATCAAGAGACCCAGTACTTC,CASSANQETQYF
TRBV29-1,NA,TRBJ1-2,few,TGCAGCGTTGCCCAGGAGGGACACGGCTACACCTTC,CSVAQEGHGYTF
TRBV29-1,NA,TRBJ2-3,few,TGCAGCGTTGATGAGTCACATACGCAGTATTTT,CSVDESHTQYF
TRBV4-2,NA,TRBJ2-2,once,TGTGCCACCGACCGGGACCCGAACACCGGGGAGCTGTTTTTT,CATDRDPNTGELFF
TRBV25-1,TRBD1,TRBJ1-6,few,TGTGCCAGCAGTTTGACAGGGGATTCACCCCTCCACTTT,CASSLTGDSPLHF
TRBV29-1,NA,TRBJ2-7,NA,TGCAGCGTTGTCAAAGGGGCTGTGGCATCCGAGCAGTACTTC,CSVVKGAVASEQYF
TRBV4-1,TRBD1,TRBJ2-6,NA,TGCGCCAGCAGCCAACAGGGGGCGGTGACCAACGTCCTGACTTTC,CASSQQGAVTNVLTF
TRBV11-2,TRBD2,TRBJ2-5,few,TGTGCCAGCAGCTTAGCCCCTAGCGGGGAGGAGACCCAGTACTTC,CASSLAPSGEETQYF
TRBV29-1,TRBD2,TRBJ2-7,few,TGCAGCGTTGAAGATAGCGGGGAGGGCTACGAGCAGTACTTC,CSVEDSGEGYEQYF
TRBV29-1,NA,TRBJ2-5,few,TGCAGCGTCGCAGGCGGACAGATTCTAGAGACCCAGTACTTC,CSVAGGQILETQYF
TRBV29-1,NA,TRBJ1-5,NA,TGCAGCGTTGCGACCCCCGAGGGATATAGCAATCAGCCCCAGCATTTT,CSVATPEGYSNQPQHF
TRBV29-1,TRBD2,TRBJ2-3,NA,TGCAGCGTTGAAGAGGATAGCGGGGTATACGATACGCAGTATTTT,CSVEEDSGVYDTQYF
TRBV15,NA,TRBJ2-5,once,TGTGCCACCAGCAGAGAGGACCAAGAGACCCAGTACTTC,CATSREDQETQYF
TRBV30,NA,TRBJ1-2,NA,TGTGCCTGGAGTGCAGGACCTGCTAACTATGGCTACACCTTC,CAWSAGPANYGYTF
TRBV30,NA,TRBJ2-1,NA,TGTGCCTGGACCGGCGGGACCAATGAGCAGTTCTTC,CAWTGGTNEQFF
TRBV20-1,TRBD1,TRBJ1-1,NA,TGCAGTGCTACAGGGGGCACTGAAGCTTTCTTT,CSATGGTEAFF
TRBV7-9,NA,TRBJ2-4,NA,TGTGCCAGCACCGACAGTGGGACAAAAAACATTCAGTACTTC,CASTDSGTKNIQYF
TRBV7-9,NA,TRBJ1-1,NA,TGTGCCAGCAGCTTCCCCAGTGGGACCATGAACACTGAAGCTTTCTTT,CASSFPSGTMNTEAFF
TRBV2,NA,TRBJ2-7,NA,TGTGCCAGCTTCGGGGGATCCTACGAGCAGTACTTC,CASFGGSYEQYF
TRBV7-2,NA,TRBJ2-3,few,TGTGCCAGCAGCTTGTCGGGCACAGATACGCAGTATTTT,CASSLSGTDTQYF
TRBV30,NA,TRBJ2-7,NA,TGTGCCTGGAGTGCTGACAGTTCCTACGAGCAGTACTTC,CAWSADSSYEQYF
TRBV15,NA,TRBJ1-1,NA,TGTGCCACCAGCGAGCCGAACACTGAAGCTTTCTTT,CATSEPNTEAFF
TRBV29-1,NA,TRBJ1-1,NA,TGCAGCGTTGTAGGGGAAGGAACGAACACTGAAGCTTTCTTT,CSVVGEGTNTEAFF
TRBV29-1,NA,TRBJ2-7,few,TGCAGCGCTTGGGACGGTCTCTACGAGCAGTACTTC,CSAWDGLYEQYF
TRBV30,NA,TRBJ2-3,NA,TGTGCCTGGACACAGGGATTGGGCACAGATACGCAGTATTTT,CAWTQGLGTDTQYF